Following are 8 T cell receptor beta chains from one sample sequenced in a study of T-cell memory formation after mild COVID-19. Using its own MiXCR run on the 5' RACE reads, TCRdb lists one record per CDR3 protein. The sample holds about 340,000 distinct CDR3 sequences, over 10% seen once. The sample taken for sequencing was PBMCs or a T cell subset sorted from them (not recorded which). The receptors derive from a man between 18 and 29 years old who had mild COVID-19 (a few samples of this study predate the infection). Cell type and time point are not known.

This clonotype was seen a few times. The V and J genes are TRBV6-2 or TRBV6-3 and TRBJ1-2; 7 bases fit TRBD1. The V gene end was trimmed by 4 bases and the J gene end by 8 bases; junction bases not matched to a gene: 10. The CDR3 covers 14 residues. CDR1 MNHEY and CDR2 SVGEGT come from the germline V gene. The DNA for the CDR3 is TGTGCCAGCAGTTCAATACGACAGGGTCGGGGCTACACCTTC. Translation gives CASSSIRQGRGYTF.

A few counts support this clonotype. The rearrangement joins TRBV30 to TRBJ2-3; the D is unclear. Trimming stripped 3 bases from V and 5 bases from J, with 12 bases between. The CDR3 sequence is 13 residues long. Germline V gives CDR1 GTSNPN, CDR2 SVGIG (reference sequence). The CDR3 loop is CAWSLTSGDTQYF. The CDR3, as DNA: TGTGCCTGGAGCCTAACCTCAGGAGATACGCAGTATTTT.

As to this clonotype: A read error may produce the germline difference seen at one junction end. The CDR3 bases are TGTGCTAGCAGCCTTACAGGGGCAACTAATGAAAAACTGTTTTTT. Protein: CASSLTGATNEKLFF. The chain combines TRBV7-7 with TRBJ1-4, with 7 bases lining up with TRBD1. The length of the CDR3 is 15 residues. Germline-derived CDR1 and CDR2 are SSHAT and FNYEAQ (reference sequence). The full variable domain, rest sourced from reference TRBV7-7 and TRBJ1-4, is GAGVSQSPRYKVTKRGQDVTLRCDPISSHATLYWYQQALGQGPEFLTYFNYEAQPDKSGLPSDRFSAERPEGSISTLTIQRTEQRDSAMYRCASSLTGATNEKLFFGSGTQLSVL.

This chain joins TRBV4-2 and TRBJ1-5; D remains unclear. CDR1 LGHNA and CDR2 YNFKEQ come from the germline V gene. V was pared by 0 bases and J by 8 bases, with 11 bases between. This CDR3 region has 14 residues. The CDR3 coding sequence is TGTGCCAGCAGCCAAGAAAATTGGCCGGAGCCCCAGCATTTT. Amino acids: CASSQENWPEPQHF.

Note on this clonotype: A much larger clonotype is one base distant, so this may be a read error. The chain carries TRBV5-1 and TRBJ2-3, with 8 bases aligning to TRBD1. Germline V CDR1 and CDR2: SGHRS, YFSETQ. The CDR3 loop spans 14 amino acids. CDR3 in DNA: TGCGCCAGAAGCTTGGGACAGGACACAGATACGCAGTATTTT. This sequence encodes CARSLGQDTDTQYF.

V is TRBV5-1 and J is TRBJ2-1; 8 bases are shared with TRBD2. Germline V lookup: CDR1 SGHRS, CDR2 YFSETQ. The J segment lost 3 bases and the V segment lost 4 bases, leaving 9 bases of the junction unmatched. CDR3 length: 16 residues. In DNA form, the CDR3 reads TGCGCCAGCAGCCCACTGGCGGGGGGCGGCTACAATGAGCAGTTCTTC. Amino acids: CASSPLAGGGYNEQFF.

The chain employs TRBV2 and TRBJ1-2; no reliable D call. Trimming took off 5 bases at V and 3 bases at J, with 7 bases between the two ends. CDR3 length equals 12 residues. Germline V gene data show CDR1 as SNHLY and CDR2 as FYNNEI. The CDR3 nucleotides are TGTGCCAGCAGTCATCCCGACTATGGCTACACCTTC. Its translation is CASSHPDYGYTF.

This clonotype was counted only a few times. The rearrangement links TRBV7-2 to TRBJ2-2, with D uncertain. The CDR3 is 15 residues long. V was clipped by 6 bases and J by 1 base, with 12 bases between them. Germline values: CDR1 SGHTA, CDR2 FQGNSA. The CDR3 sequence: CASSSMAENTGELFF. The CDR3 DNA sequence: TGTGCCAGCAGTTCCATGGCAGAGAACACCGGGGAGCTGTTTTTT.